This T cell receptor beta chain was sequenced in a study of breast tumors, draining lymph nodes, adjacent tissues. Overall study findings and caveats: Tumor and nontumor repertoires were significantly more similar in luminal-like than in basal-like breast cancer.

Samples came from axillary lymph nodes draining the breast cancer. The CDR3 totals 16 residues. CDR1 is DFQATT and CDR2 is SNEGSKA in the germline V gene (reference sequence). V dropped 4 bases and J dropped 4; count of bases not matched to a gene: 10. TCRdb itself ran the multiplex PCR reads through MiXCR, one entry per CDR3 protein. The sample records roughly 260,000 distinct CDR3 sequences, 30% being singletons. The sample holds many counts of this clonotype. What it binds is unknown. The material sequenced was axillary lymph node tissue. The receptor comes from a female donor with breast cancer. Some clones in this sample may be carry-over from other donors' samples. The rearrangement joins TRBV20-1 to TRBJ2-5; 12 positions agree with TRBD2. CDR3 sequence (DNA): TGCAGTGCTACTAATCTAGCGGGGGGGGTCCGAGAGACCCAGTACTTC. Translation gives CSATNLAGGVRETQYF.